Each of the 7 T cell receptor beta chains below was sequenced from the same sample in a study of OX40 agonist ivuxolimab in advanced cancers. The method behind the library was the immunoSEQ multiplex PCR assay. As stored in TCRdb, this immuneACCESS dataset retains in-frame rearrangements with V and J assigned. A fraction of the clones does not appear; measured against another copy, unresolved V genes explain less than half of the discrepancy, and the remainder lacks a known reason. The sample data list approximately 90,000 clones, and over 75% of these were observed just once. Together, the top ten hold approximately 0.26% of the sample. The specimen was CD4+ or CD8+ T cells sorted from blood, collected in a trial of the OX40 agonist ivuxolimab. The receptors were sampled from an adult with an advanced solid tumor such as melanoma, head and neck, liver or kidney cancer.

The count of this clone is one. The chain links TRBV14 to TRBJ2-7; D unclear. V lost 4 bases, J lost 3 bases, and 13 bases lay in between. The CDR3 loop spans 14 amino acids. Germline V gene data show CDR1 as SGHDN and CDR2 as FVKESK. CDR3 sequence (DNA): TGTGCCAGCAGCCGGTTAATTGGCGGCTACGAGCAGTACTTC. Translation gives CASSRLIGGYEQYF.

The V gene is TRBV6-5, the J gene TRBJ1-5, with unresolved D. V shed 8 bases and J shed 10 bases, with 18 bases lying between them. The CDR3 length is 13 residues. Germline CDR1 MNHEY, CDR2 SVGAGI. The CDR3 sequence is CASRTQRSGPQHF. The CDR3, as DNA: TGTGCCAGCCGGACGCAACGGTCAGGCCCCCAGCATTTT.

This sequence joins TRBV6-5 and TRBJ1-3; D possibly corresponds to TRBD1 (5 bases). Between the trimmed V and J ends, which lost 7 bases and 3 bases, there was a span of 13 bases. The CDR3 is 14 amino acids. CDR1 and CDR2 (germline): MNHEY, SVGAGI. The CDR3 DNA sequence: TGTGCCAGCACCTCACAGGATATTGGAAACACCATATATTTT. Residues: CASTSQDIGNTIYF.

The chain carries TRBV16 and TRBJ1-2; D unclear. This CDR3 has 14 residues. Trimming removed 0 bases at V and 0 bases at J, with 5 bases between. In germline, CDR1 is KGHSY, CDR2 FQNENV. CDR3 in amino acids: CASSQSTPNYGYTF. The DNA for the CDR3 is TGTGCCAGCAGCCAATCCACACCTAACTATGGCTACACCTTC.

The rearrangement links TRBV18 to TRBJ1-4; the D is unclear. This CDR3 region has 16 residues. Trimming cost V 2 bases and J 5 bases, with 15 bases left between them. Germline CDR1 and CDR2: KGHSH and LQKENI. The CDR3 DNA reads TGTGCCAGCTCACCAGAAACGAGGGCCCTCAATGAAAAACTGTTTTTT. This translates into CASSPETRALNEKLFF.

This chain uses TRBV29-1 with TRBJ1-1, with D tentatively TRBD1 (6 bases). There are 11 residues in the CDR3. Trimming stripped 4 bases from V and 5 bases from J, with 8 bases between. Germline values: CDR1 SQVTM, CDR2 ANQGSEA. The CDR3 is CSVGRGTEAFF. The CDR3 DNA reads TGCAGCGTTGGAAGGGGGACTGAAGCTTTCTTT.

The CDR3 DNA is TGCGCCAGCAGCTCACCGGGACTAGTGACAGATACGCAGTATTTT. Translated, it gives CASSSPGLVTDTQYF. The rearrangement links TRBV5-1 to TRBJ2-3, with 8 nucleotides matching TRBD2. The J segment lost 3 bases and the V segment lost 3 bases, leaving 6 bases of the junction unmatched. The germline gives CDR1 SGHRS, CDR2 YFSETQ. The CDR3 totals 15 residues.